These 2 T cell receptor beta chains were all obtained from the same sample, sequenced in a study of T cell responses to AZD1222 COVID-19 vaccine. Sequenced by immunoSEQ multiplex PCR; TCRdb stores in-frame clones only, minus some. The data show 180,000 or so clones, around nine tenths seen once. The starting material was peripheral blood, obtained 28 days after the second AZD1222 dose. These receptor sequences come from an adult who received the AZD1222 COVID-19 vaccine.

The chain recombines TRBV5-4 with TRBJ1-1; D is unclear. Germline lookup yields CDR1 SGHNT and CDR2 YYREEE (reference sequence). This CDR3 comprises 13 residues. Trimming pared 0 bases from V and 1 base from J, leaving 4 bases between. The CDR3 DNA sequence: TGTGCCAGCAGCTTGGATTGGAACACTGAAGCTTTCTTT. Its translation: CASSLDWNTEAFF.

V is TRBV5-6 and J is TRBJ1-2; 7 positions agree with TRBD1. J lost 8 bases, V lost 4 bases, and 11 bases had no gene match. The CDR3 covers 14 residues. CDR1 SGHDT and CDR2 YYEEEE come from the germline V gene. CDR3 sequence (DNA): TGTGCCAGCAGCCGGGGACAGAACCTTGACGGCTACACCTTC. Translation gives CASSRGQNLDGYTF.